Shown below are 8 T cell receptor beta chains from a single sample sequenced in a study of tumour-infiltrating T cells in Burkitt lymphoma. Only in-frame clones appear in the TCRdb table, and some are missing; sequencing was by immunoSEQ multiplex PCR. The data contain over 750 clones, 70% to 85% of them singletons. Specimen: tumor tissue. The receptors originated from a human donor with Burkitt lymphoma.

The chain has TRBV19 and TRBJ1-1; D call uncertain. Germline values: CDR1 LNHDA, CDR2 SQIVND (reference sequence). Trimming cost V 3 bases and J 0 bases, with 8 bases left between them. The CDR3 length is 14 residues. CDR3 in DNA: TGTGCCAGTAGTATTTACGGACTGAACACTGAAGCTTTCTTT. It yields the protein CASSIYGLNTEAFF. The full variable domain, completed using reference TRBV19 and TRBJ1-1, is DGGITQSPKYLFRKEGQNVTLSCEQNLNHDAMYWYRQDPGQGLRLIYYSQIVNDFQKGDIAEGYSVSREKKESFPLTVTSAQKNPTAFYLCASSIYGLNTEAFFGQGTRLTVV.

The sample holds one count of this clone. The CDR3 region is CASSSGRGTTAEQYF. Written as DNA, the CDR3 is TGTGCCAGCAGCTCAGGAAGGGGAACTACCGCCGAGCAGTACTTC. The chain employs TRBV5-6 and TRBJ2-7, with D possibly being TRBD1 (5 bases). Deletions cut 3 bases from V and 6 bases from J, with 19 bases between. Germline-derived CDR1 and CDR2 are SGHDT and YYEEEE. CDR3 length: 15 amino acids.

This chain uses TRBV6-1 with TRBJ2-5; 11 bases are shared with TRBD2. The CDR3 is 15 residues long. Losses at the gene ends were 8 bases for V and 5 bases for J; bases not matched to a gene: 10. Germline V gives CDR1 MNHNS, CDR2 SASEGT. The CDR3 DNA is TGTGCCAGCGGGACTAGCGGACTCAGGGGGGAGACCCAGTACTTC. Its protein product is CASGTSGLRGETQYF.

This clone came up a few times. The V call is TRBV7-2, the J call TRBJ2-1, with D possibly being TRBD2 (6 bases). Trimming left V 1 base short and J 8 bases short, with 12 bases between. This CDR3 spans 14 amino acids. The germline gives CDR1 SGHTA, CDR2 FQGNSA. DNA of the CDR3: TGTGCCAGCAGCTTAGTTGTTGCTAGCGATGAGCAGTTCTTC. Protein sequence: CASSLVVASDEQFF.

This chain uses TRBV19 with TRBJ2-5; 12 bases match TRBD2. Per the germline V gene, CDR1 is LNHDA and CDR2 is SQIVND (reference sequence). The trim removed 3 bases at V and 5 bases at J, leaving 4 bases unmatched. CDR3 size: 15 residues. CDR3 sequence: CASSIRLAGGETQYF. The CDR3 nucleotides read TGTGCCAGTAGTATTCGTCTAGCGGGAGGGGAGACCCAGTACTTC.

This chain links TRBV6-5 with TRBJ1-1; D is uncertain. Germline V lookup: CDR1 MNHEY, CDR2 SVGAGI. Trimming left V 0 bases short and J 2 bases short, with 10 bases between. This CDR3 has 15 amino acids. The CDR3 sequence is CASSYSPRSNTEAFF. The CDR3 region has the DNA TGTGCCAGCAGTTACTCGCCACGGTCCAACACTGAAGCTTTCTTT.

The chain uses TRBV9 and TRBJ2-3, with D perhaps matching TRBD1 (6 bases). CDR1 SGDLS and CDR2 YYNGEE come from the germline V gene. Trimming shortened V by 0 bases and J by 3 bases, and 11 bases separated the two germline ends. The CDR3 totals 15 residues. CDR3 region: CASSVEYRVTDTQYF. The CDR3 DNA reads as TGTGCCAGCAGCGTAGAGTACAGGGTAACAGATACGCAGTATTTT.

This clone turned up a few times. The chain has TRBV2 and TRBJ1-2, with no clear D. The V gene lost 0 bases and the J gene lost 2 bases, with 7 bases spanning the gap. CDR1 is SNHLY, CDR2 FYNNEI, per germline. CDR3 size: 14 residues. The CDR3 here is CASSEASKNYGYTF. The DNA for the CDR3 is TGTGCCAGCAGTGAAGCTTCCAAAAACTATGGCTACACCTTC. Looking up the rest from reference TRBV2 and TRBJ1-2 gives the full variable domain: EPEVTQTPSHQVTQMGQEVILRCVPISNHLYFYWYRQILGQKVEFLVSFYNNEISEKSEIFDDQFSVERPDGSNFTLKIRSTKLEDSAMYFCASSEASKNYGYTFGSGTRLTVV.